One sample yielded the 18 T cell receptor beta chains listed below, sequenced in a study of cytomegalovirus exposure and HLA in healthy donors (dated by TCRdb to 2016 to 2017). The library was generated by the immunoSEQ multiplex PCR assay. The multiplex PCR relied on a mix of 60 forward primers for TCR Vbeta segments and 13 reverse primers for TCR Jbeta segments. Not all clones reach the TCRdb copy of this immuneACCESS table, which keeps in-frame sequences only. Checked studies attribute under half of the gap to unresolved V genes and leave the rest unexplained. The record for this sample contains approximately 30,000 clones. 1.5% to 2% of the sample belongs to the ten largest clones. The sequencing sample was made of PBMCs. The receptor source for this set is a woman in her 40s in good health and CMV-seropositive.

This chain connects TRBV30 to TRBJ1-2; possible D gene TRBD1, 5 bases. Per germline, CDR1 GTSNPN and CDR2 SVGIG (reference sequence). V gave up 2 bases and J gave up 4 bases, with 11 bases separating them. This CDR3 has 13 residues. DNA of the CDR3: TGTGCCTGGAGTTTAAAGGGGCCCTATGGCTACACCTTC. Its translation: CAWSLKGPYGYTF.

The chain is built from TRBV19 and TRBJ1-6, with 12 bases lining up with TRBD1. The germline gives CDR1 LNHDA, CDR2 SQIVND (reference sequence). Trimming at V came to 9 bases and at J to 9 bases, leaving 9 bases not matched to a gene. The CDR3 consists of 15 residues. CDR3 DNA: TGTGCCAGCGCGCCGGGACAGGGGGCCGGTTCACCCCTCCACTTT. Encoded protein: CASAPGQGAGSPLHF.

This rearrangement joins TRBV9 to TRBJ2-3; maybe TRBD1 (5 bases). The CDR3 is 16 amino acids. Trimming stripped 4 bases from V and 1 base from J, with 16 bases between. Germline V gene sequence: CDR1 SGDLS, CDR2 YYNGEE. This CDR3 is CASSFSPSGRTDTQYF. The CDR3 nucleotides are TGTGCCAGCAGCTTTAGCCCGTCAGGGCGCACAGATACGCAGTATTTT.

The chain has TRBV6-6 and TRBJ2-7; 7 bases map to TRBD2. Germline CDR1 reads MNHNY; CDR2 reads SVGAGI (reference sequence). There are 15 residues in the CDR3. J was trimmed by 2 bases and V by 0 bases; bases with no gene match: 4. The CDR3 spells CASSYSGGPTYEQYF. The CDR3 DNA sequence: TGTGCCAGCAGTTACTCGGGAGGGCCAACCTACGAGCAGTACTTC.

The chain carries TRBV13 and TRBJ1-5; D is perhaps TRBD1 (5 bases). Trimming left V 5 bases short and J 0 bases short, with 17 bases between. This CDR3 has 17 residues. Germline CDR1 is PRHDT and CDR2 is FYEKMQ (reference sequence). The CDR3, as DNA: TGTGCCAGCAGCCTTAGACTCGACAGTAATAGCAATCAGCCCCAGCATTTT. It codes for CASSLRLDSNSNQPQHF.

V and J are TRBV11-2 and TRBJ2-3; 7 nucleotides line up with TRBD2. Germline V gives CDR1 SGHAT, CDR2 FQNNGV. With 3 bases clipped from V and 3 bases from J, the junction kept 6 bases outside the gene matches. This CDR3 region has 15 residues. In DNA, the CDR3 is TGTGCCAGCAGCTTGGAGCGGGGTGGGACAGATACGCAGTATTTT. Translated, it gives CASSLERGGTDTQYF.

The chain combines TRBV10-2 with TRBJ2-1; D perhaps matches TRBD1 (5 bases). The CDR3 runs 13 residues. In germline, CDR1 is WSHSY, CDR2 SAAADI. V was trimmed by 5 bases and J by 8 bases, leaving 13 bases between them. CDR3 sequence reads: CASSQGLVYEQFF. CDR3 DNA: TGCGCCAGCAGTCAGGGTTTGGTCTATGAGCAGTTCTTC.

The rearrangement joins TRBV7-8 to TRBJ1-4; D gene unclear. The ends were cut back, 5 bases at V and 8 bases at J, with 9 bases in the middle. The CDR3 is 12 residues long. Germline V gene sequence: CDR1 SGHVS, CDR2 FQNEAQ. In DNA form, the CDR3 reads TGTGCCAGCAGCCGTGAACGGGAAAAACTGTTTTTT. Its translation: CASSREREKLFF.

The rearrangement links TRBV28 to TRBJ2-1, with TRBD2 matching 8 bases. V dropped 7 bases and J dropped 10; count of bases not matched to a gene: 15. Germline CDR1 and CDR2: MDHEN and SYDVKM. This CDR3 is 15 amino acids long. The DNA for the CDR3 is TGTGCCAGCAACAAATCGGGGGGGCGGAGTTCAGAGCAGTTCTTC. Translation gives CASNKSGGRSSEQFF.

The chain couples TRBV29-1 to TRBJ1-2; maybe TRBD1 (6 bases). Germline V gives CDR1 SQVTM, CDR2 ANQGSEA. The CDR3 is made up of 15 amino acids. Trimming removed 6 bases from V and 3 bases from J, with 20 bases in between. The CDR3 loop is CSVPLGGAEDYGYTF. The DNA for the CDR3 is TGCAGCGTGCCCCTTGGGGGGGCTGAGGACTATGGCTACACCTTC.

The chain links TRBV29-1 to TRBJ2-1; D unclear. The CDR3 spans 12 residues. V was shortened by 3 bases and J by 3 bases, with 6 bases between the two germline ends. In germline, CDR1 is SQVTM, CDR2 ANQGSEA. The CDR3 DNA follows: TGCAGCGTTGATACAGACTACAATGAGCAGTTCTTC. It is translated as CSVDTDYNEQFF.

As concerns this clone: Additional DNA sequences in this sample encode the identical CDR3. The chain carries TRBV6-5 and TRBJ1-4, with 9 nucleotides matching TRBD1. The junction had 5 bases not matched to a gene; V was cut back by 6 bases and J by 6 bases. Germline V gene data show CDR1 as MNHEY and CDR2 as SVGAGI. CDR3 length equals 14 residues. CDR3 DNA: TGTGCCAGCAGGGGGACAGGGTTCTATGAAAAACTGTTTTTT. It encodes CASRGTGFYEKLFF.

The CDR3 nucleotides read TGCGCCAGCAGCTTGACAGGGGGCAATATCGGCTACACCTTC. The encoded protein is CASSLTGGNIGYTF. The gene calls are TRBV5-1 and TRBJ1-2; TRBD1 aligns across 9 bases. CDR1 is SGHRS, CDR2 YFSETQ, per germline. Unmatched junction bases numbered 6, after V lost 1 base and J lost 8 bases. The CDR3 sequence is 14 residues long. Using reference TRBV5-1 and TRBJ1-2 for the parts outside the CDR3, the full variable domain is KAGVTQTPRYLIKTRGQQVTLSCSPISGHRSVSWYQQTPGQGLQFLFEYFSETQRNKGNFPGRFSGRQFSNSRSEMNVSTLELGDSALYLCASSLTGGNIGYTFGSGTRLTVV.

This chain connects TRBV30 to TRBJ2-7; TRBD1 is a possible D gene (6 bases). Per germline, CDR1 GTSNPN and CDR2 SVGIG (reference sequence). The V gene lost 3 bases and the J gene lost 1 base, with 13 bases spanning the gap. The CDR3 is 14 amino acids. The CDR3: CAWRLSGTSYEQYF. In DNA, the CDR3 is TGTGCCTGGAGGCTATCCGGGACATCCTACGAGCAGTACTTC.

The chain uses TRBV28 and TRBJ1-1; no firm D call. The germline gives CDR1 MDHEN, CDR2 SYDVKM. Trimming took 3 bases from V and 2 from J, leaving 7 bases between them. CDR3 length: 13 residues. CDR3 in amino acids: CASSFLTNTEAFF. In DNA form, the CDR3 reads TGTGCCAGCAGTTTTCTCACAAACACTGAAGCTTTCTTT.

The rearrangement joins TRBV5-1 to TRBJ2-3; 7 bases agree with TRBD2. Germline CDR1 SGHRS, CDR2 YFSETQ. The CDR3 runs 16 residues. V gave up 3 bases and J gave up 4 bases; unmatched junction bases: 11. CDR3 sequence: CASSWGSGPKSDTQYF. CDR3 DNA sequence: TGCGCCAGCAGCTGGGGTAGCGGGCCTAAGTCAGATACGCAGTATTTT.

The chain carries TRBV28 and TRBJ2-7; D may be TRBD1 (6 bases). Germline CDR1 is MDHEN and CDR2 is SYDVKM. The CDR3 runs 15 residues. V was clipped by 6 bases and J by 1 base, with 16 bases between them. The CDR3 DNA sequence: TGTGCCAGCAGCATCCAGGGGTCCTTATCCTACGAGCAGTACTTC. Translation gives CASSIQGSLSYEQYF.

The V and J genes are TRBV7-9 and TRBJ2-1, with D perhaps TRBD1 (6 bases). From germline, CDR1 is SEHNR and CDR2 FQNEAQ (reference sequence). The CDR3 contains 17 residues. Trimming took off 4 bases at V and 4 bases at J, with 20 bases between the two ends. The DNA of the CDR3 is TGTGCCAGCAGCTCATCAGACAGGCCCTTAATTTACAATGAGCAGTTCTTC. Its translation: CASSSSDRPLIYNEQFF.